This record concerns one T cell receptor (beta chain) sequence. Donors each gave 2.5 ml of blood. It was from whole blood, with no T cell sorting, that total RNA was isolated. This sample is drawn from a study of monozygotic twins with inflammatory bowel disease. Reprocessing the 5' RACE reads, TCRdb reports a single entry for every CDR3 protein and omits DNA. Across more than 110,000 distinct CDR3 sequences, the top ten clones capture around 1.2% of the sample. The specimen sequenced was blood. The source of this sequence is a human donor with ulcerative colitis or Crohn's disease, or a healthy co-twin of an affected twin (not recorded which).

CDR3: CAWRTGNTEAFF. This chain connects TRBV30 to TRBJ1-1. Germline V lookup: CDR1 GTSNPN, CDR2 SVGIG (reference sequence). CDR3 size: 12 residues.